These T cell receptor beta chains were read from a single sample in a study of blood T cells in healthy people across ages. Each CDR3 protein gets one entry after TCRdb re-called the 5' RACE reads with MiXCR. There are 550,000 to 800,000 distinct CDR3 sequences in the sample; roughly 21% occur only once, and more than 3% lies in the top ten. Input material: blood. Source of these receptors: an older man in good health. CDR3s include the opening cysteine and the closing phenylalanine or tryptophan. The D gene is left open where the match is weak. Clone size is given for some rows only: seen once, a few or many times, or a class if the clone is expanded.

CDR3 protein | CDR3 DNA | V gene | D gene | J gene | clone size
CASSSPGLGEQFF | TGTGCTAGCAGCTCCCCGGGCCTAGGAGAGCAGTTCTTC | TRBV7-7 | - | TRBJ2-1 | few
CASSWTSGEQYF | TGTGCCAGCAGCTGGACTAGTGGAGAGCAGTACTTC | TRBV12-3/TRBV12-4 | TRBD2 | TRBJ2-5 | -
CASSEAELRSEQYF | TGTGCCAGCAGTGAAGCAGAGTTGAGAAGCGAGCAGTACTTC | TRBV2 | - | TRBJ2-7 | -
CASAEPGLSYEQYF | TGCGCCAGCGCCGAACCGGGACTATCCTACGAGCAGTACTTC | TRBV5-1 | TRBD2 | TRBJ2-7 | -
CASSLEGRRDTQYF | TGTGCCAGCAGCTTGGAGGGCAGAAGGGATACGCAGTATTTT | TRBV5-8 | - | TRBJ2-3 | -
CASSYPGLAGTDTQYF | TGTGCCAGCTCCTATCCGGGACTAGCGGGAACAGATACGCAGTATTTT | TRBV6-2/TRBV6-3 | TRBD2 | TRBJ2-3 | -
CAISGGQGYEQYF | TGTGCCATCAGCGGGGGACAGGGGTACGAGCAGTACTTC | TRBV10-3 | TRBD1 | TRBJ2-7 | -
CASSYGLANEQYF | TGTGCCAGCAGCTATGGACTAGCGAACGAGCAGTACTTC | TRBV11-2 | TRBD2 | TRBJ2-7 | few
CASGLVAGYGYTF | TGTGCTAGTGGTTTGGTTGCGGGCTATGGCTACACCTTC | TRBV12-5 | - | TRBJ1-2 | -
CSALTSGTYNEQFF | TGCAGTGCACTGACTAGCGGAACATACAATGAGCAGTTCTTC | TRBV20-1 | TRBD2 | TRBJ2-1 | few